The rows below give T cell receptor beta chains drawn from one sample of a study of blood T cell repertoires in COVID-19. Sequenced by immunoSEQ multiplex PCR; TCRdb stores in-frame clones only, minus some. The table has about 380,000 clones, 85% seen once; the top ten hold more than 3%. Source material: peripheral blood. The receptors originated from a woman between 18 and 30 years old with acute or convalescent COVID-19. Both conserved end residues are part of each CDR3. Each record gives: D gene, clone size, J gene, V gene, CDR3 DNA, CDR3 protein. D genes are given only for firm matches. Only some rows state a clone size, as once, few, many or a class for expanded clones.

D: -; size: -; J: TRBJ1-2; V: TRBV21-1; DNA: TGTGCCAGCACCCTATGGGACTTGAGAGGCTACACCTTC; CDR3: CASTLWDLRGYTF
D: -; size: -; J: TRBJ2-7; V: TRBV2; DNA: TGTGCCAGCAGTGTACAGGGTTACGAGCAGTACTTC; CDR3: CASSVQGYEQYF
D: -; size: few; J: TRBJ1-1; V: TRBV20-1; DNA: TGCAGTGCTAGTAATCAGGGTATCGCTGAAGCTTTCTTT; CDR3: CSASNQGIAEAFF
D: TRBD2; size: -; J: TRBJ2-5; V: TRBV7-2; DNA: TGTGCCAGCAGCTCGTCAAGGACTAGTCTAGAGACCCAGTACTTC; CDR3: CASSSSRTSLETQYF
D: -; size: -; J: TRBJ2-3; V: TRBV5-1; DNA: TGCGCCAGCAGCTTGGCAGGCAGATACACAGATACGCAGTATTTT; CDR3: CASSLAGRYTDTQYF
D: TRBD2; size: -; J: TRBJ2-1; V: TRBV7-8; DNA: TGTGCCAGCAGCTTCCTGACTAGCGGACTATACAATGAGCAGTTCTTC; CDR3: CASSFLTSGLYNEQFF
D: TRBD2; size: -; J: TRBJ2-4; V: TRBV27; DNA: TGTGCCAGCAGTTTACGTCCGACGGGGGGTTACATTCAGTACTTC; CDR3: CASSLRPTGGYIQYF
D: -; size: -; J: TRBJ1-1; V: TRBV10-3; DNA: TGTGCCATCAGTGCGGATCTGGGAGGACTTTGGGGGACCGAAGCTTTCTTT; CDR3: CAISADLGGLWGTEAFF
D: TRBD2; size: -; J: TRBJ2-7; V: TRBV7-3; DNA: TGTGCCAGCAGCTTGGAAGCGGGAGGAGGCTACGAGCAGTACTTC; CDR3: CASSLEAGGGYEQYF
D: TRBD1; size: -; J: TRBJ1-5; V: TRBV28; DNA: TGTGCCAGCAGTATTGGACAGGGCAATCAGCCCCAGCATTTT; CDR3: CASSIGQGNQPQHF
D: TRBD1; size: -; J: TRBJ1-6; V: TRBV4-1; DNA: TGCGCCAGCAGCCTTAGCTCGACAGGGGACAATTCACCCCTCCACTTT; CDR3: CASSLSSTGDNSPLHF
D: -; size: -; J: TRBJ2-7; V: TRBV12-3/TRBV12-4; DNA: TGTGCCAGCAGTACCAACATGAAGCAGTACTTC; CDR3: CASSTNMKQYF
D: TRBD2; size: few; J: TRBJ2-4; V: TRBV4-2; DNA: TGTGCCAGCAGCCAAGATGACGGGGGGGCTTTCAAAAACATTCAGTACTTC; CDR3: CASSQDDGGAFKNIQYF
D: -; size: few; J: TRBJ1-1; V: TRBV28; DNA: TGTGCCAGCAGTGCTACAGGTCTAAACACTGAAGCTTTCTTT; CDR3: CASSATGLNTEAFF
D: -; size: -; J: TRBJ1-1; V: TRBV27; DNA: TGTGCCAGCACCCTGGGGAGTGAAGCTTTCTTT; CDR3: CASTLGSEAFF
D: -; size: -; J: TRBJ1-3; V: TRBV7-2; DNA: TGTGCCAGCAGCTTAGGACTGATCTCTGGAAACACCATATATTTT; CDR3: CASSLGLISGNTIYF
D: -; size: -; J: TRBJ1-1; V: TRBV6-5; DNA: TGTGCCAGCAGCCAGGGCCTCACTATGAACACTGAAGCTTTCTTT; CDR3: CASSQGLTMNTEAFF
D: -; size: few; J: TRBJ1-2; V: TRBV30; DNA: TGTGCCTGGAGGTTCGGAGGGGCGCGGGGCTACACCTTC; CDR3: CAWRFGGARGYTF
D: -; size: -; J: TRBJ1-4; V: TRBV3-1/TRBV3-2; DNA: TGTGCCAGCAGCCAAGATACAGGGCTGAGTGAAAAACTGTTTTTT; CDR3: CASSQDTGLSEKLFF
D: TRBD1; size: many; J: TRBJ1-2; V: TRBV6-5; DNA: TGTGCCAGCAGTTACTCCCGGACAGGTGGGAGCTATGGCTACACCTTC; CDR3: CASSYSRTGGSYGYTF